A single sample gave rise to the 22 T cell receptor beta chains below, sequenced in a study of T cells in localized non-small cell lung cancer. Sequencing was performed with immunoSEQ multiplex PCR; in TCRdb, only in-frame clones are kept and a portion is missing. The data contain approximately 41,000 clones, around 86% of them singletons. Sequences were derived from peripheral blood mononuclear cells, sampled before any cancer treatment. All receptors derive from a male donor older than 55 with stage II lung adenocarcinoma.

In this sample, this clone turned up once. This chain links TRBV6-1 with TRBJ1-5; D unresolved. There are 15 residues in the CDR3. V lost 5 bases, J lost 0 bases, and 11 bases lay in between. Germline V gives CDR1 MNHNS, CDR2 SASEGT. The CDR3 sequence is CASSRRTVSNQPQHF. CDR3 DNA: TGTGCCAGCAGTCGTAGGACGGTTAGCAATCAGCCCCAGCATTTT.

The rearrangement joins TRBV7-9 to TRBJ2-3; the D gene is possibly TRBD2 (5 bases). This CDR3 has 15 amino acids. Deletions cut 5 bases from V and 4 bases from J, with 16 bases between. Germline V gives CDR1 SEHNR, CDR2 FQNEAQ (reference sequence). The CDR3 loop reads CASSTRRTSADTQYF. The CDR3 nucleotides are TGTGCCAGCAGCACCCGACGGACTTCCGCAGATACGCAGTATTTT.

The J gene is TRBJ1-1, the V gene TRBV19, with a tentative D call TRBD1 (5 bases). The V and J ends lost 4 bases and 4 bases respectively, with 22 bases between them. CDR1 is LNHDA and CDR2 is SQIVND in the germline V gene (reference sequence). The length of the CDR3 is 17 residues. The CDR3 spells CASSKGVMPGMSTEAFF. CDR3 in DNA: TGTGCCAGTAGTAAAGGAGTGATGCCAGGGATGAGCACTGAAGCTTTCTTT.

The V gene is TRBV10-3, the J gene TRBJ1-3; the D is unclear. The V end was cut by 8 bases, the J end by 0 bases, with 5 bases between. Germline lookup yields CDR1 ENHRY and CDR2 SYGVKD. There are 12 residues in the CDR3. CDR3 loop: CAIGSSGNTIYF. In nucleotides, the CDR3 is TGTGCCATCGGATCCTCTGGAAACACCATATATTTT.

The rearrangement uses TRBV2 and TRBJ1-4, with unresolved D. CDR3 length: 13 amino acids. Germline V gene data show CDR1 as SNHLY and CDR2 as FYNNEI. V gave up 1 base and J gave up 7 bases, with 7 bases separating them. This CDR3 is CASSEEFSEKLFF. The CDR3 DNA reads as TGTGCCAGCAGTGAAGAGTTCAGTGAAAAACTGTTTTTT. The variable domain in full, with the rest retrieved from reference TRBV2 and TRBJ1-4, is EPEVTQTPSHQVTQMGQEVILRCVPISNHLYFYWYRQILGQKVEFLVSFYNNEISEKSEIFDDQFSVERPDGSNFTLKIRSTKLEDSAMYFCASSEEFSEKLFFGSGTQLSVL.

This clone is labeled medium-sized. The CDR3 DNA reads TGTGCCAGCAGCCATACCACAGGGTGGAACACTGAAGCTTTCTTT. Residues: CASSHTTGWNTEAFF. J is TRBJ1-1 and V is TRBV14; a possible D gene is TRBD1 (6 bases). Germline V gene sequence: CDR1 SGHDN, CDR2 FVKESK. The germline V and J ends were trimmed by 3 bases and 1 base, with 12 bases remaining between them. CDR3 length equals 15 residues.

The rearrangement joins TRBV2 to TRBJ2-3, with a weak D call TRBD2 (7 bases). The germline CDR1 and CDR2 sequences are SNHLY and FYNNEI. Trimming took off 6 bases at V and 4 bases at J, with 17 bases between the two ends. This CDR3 is 15 amino acids long. The CDR3 reads CASSNIGGGADTQYF. The CDR3 DNA follows: TGTGCCAGCAGCAATATAGGGGGGGGAGCAGATACGCAGTATTTT.

As DNA, the CDR3 is TGTGCCAGCAGCCTTACAGGGAGTGGGGGCACTGAAGCTTTCTTT. Translated, it gives CASSLTGSGGTEAFF. The chain uses TRBV14 and TRBJ1-1; the D gene is possibly TRBD1 (6 bases). Per germline, CDR1 SGHDN and CDR2 FVKESK. The length of the CDR3 is 15 residues. V lost 4 bases to trimming and J lost 4 bases, with 16 bases between them.

V and J are TRBV19 and TRBJ1-1; tentative D call: TRBD1 (5 bases). From germline, CDR1 is LNHDA and CDR2 SQIVND (reference sequence). V was trimmed by 6 bases and J by 1 base, leaving 12 bases between them. CDR3 length: 14 amino acids. DNA of the CDR3: TGTGCCAGTAGCCCGGACGGGGCGAACACTGAAGCTTTCTTT. Its protein is CASSPDGANTEAFF.

The rearrangement links TRBV7-7 to TRBJ2-5, with D unresolved. The CDR3 loop spans 14 amino acids. Trimming shortened V by 5 bases and J by 5 bases, and 15 bases separated the two germline ends. Germline V lookup: CDR1 SSHAT, CDR2 FNYEAQ (reference sequence). This CDR3 is CASSPTTVGETQYF. The CDR3 nucleotides read TGTGCCAGCAGCCCGACAACCGTTGGGGAGACCCAGTACTTC.

In its sample, this clone was seen once. The V gene is TRBV11-3, the J gene TRBJ1-1; D unclear. V was clipped by 2 bases and J by 0 bases, with 7 bases between them. The CDR3 runs 14 residues. The germline V gene encodes CDR1 SGHNT and CDR2 YENEEA. The CDR3 loop is CASSLSGVNTEAFF. DNA for the CDR3: TGTGCCAGCAGCTTATCAGGAGTGAACACTGAAGCTTTCTTT.

The chain uses TRBV18 and TRBJ2-5; 8 nucleotides line up with TRBD1. The CDR3 consists of 15 residues. The germline V gene has CDR1 KGHSH and CDR2 LQKENI. The V segment lost 0 bases and the J segment 4 bases; nucleotides outside the gene matches: 4. The DNA of the CDR3 is TGTGCCAGCTCACCACCGGCAGGGGGCAGAGAGACCCAGTACTTC. It yields the protein CASSPPAGGRETQYF.

The CDR3: CASSFQQGKNEQFF. The CDR3 region has the DNA TGTGCCAGCAGCTTCCAACAGGGTAAGAATGAGCAGTTCTTC. The V call is TRBV7-8, the J call TRBJ2-1, with TRBD1 as a possible D gene (6 bases). Germline V CDR1 and CDR2: SGHVS, FQNEAQ. The CDR3 consists of 14 residues. V gave up 3 bases and J gave up 7 bases, with 13 bases separating them.

V usage is TRBV19 and J usage is TRBJ2-1, with 11 positions matching TRBD2. The V segment lost 7 bases and the J segment 3 bases; nucleotides outside the gene matches: 14. This CDR3 region has 18 residues. Per germline, CDR1 LNHDA and CDR2 SQIVND (reference sequence). DNA of the CDR3: TGTGCCAGTAAAGAAAGGGCACCCCTAGCGGGAGGCTACAATGAGCAGTTCTTC. Residues: CASKERAPLAGGYNEQFF.

This sequence joins TRBV7-8 and TRBJ1-1; D is possibly TRBD1 (6 bases). V was trimmed by 5 bases and J by 1 base, leaving 26 bases between them. This CDR3 contains 19 residues. Germline CDR1 SGHVS, CDR2 FQNEAQ. CDR3 coding DNA: TGTGCCAGCAGCCCAATTCCCCCGGGGGCAATTAAAAGGAACACTGAAGCTTTCTTT. Protein: CASSPIPPGAIKRNTEAFF.

The gene calls are TRBV19 and TRBJ2-3, with D tentatively TRBD1 or TRBD2 (5 bases each). Germline CDR1 LNHDA, CDR2 SQIVND (reference sequence). The ends were cut back, 0 bases at V and 4 bases at J, with 11 bases in the middle. The CDR3 is 15 residues long. The CDR3 bases are TGTGCCAGTAGTATAGATTCGGGACCATCAGATACGCAGTATTTT. Encoded protein: CASSIDSGPSDTQYF.

This clone turned up a few times. This rearrangement joins TRBV5-4 to TRBJ2-1; D is possibly TRBD1 (6 bases). Between the trimmed V and J ends, which lost 1 base and 8 bases, there was a span of 22 bases. The length of the CDR3 is 17 residues. Germline V gene data show CDR1 as SGHNT and CDR2 as YYREEE (reference sequence). The CDR3 DNA is TGTGCCAGCAGCTTGACCGCACTAGTGGGTGGGGGCTATGAGCAGTTCTTC. Encoded protein: CASSLTALVGGGYEQFF.

This clone was seen only once. The chain recombines TRBV25-1 with TRBJ2-1, with 11 bases fitting TRBD2. CDR1 MGHDK and CDR2 SYGVNS come from the germline V gene. The CDR3 consists of 14 residues. V was clipped by 6 bases and J by 7 bases; unmatched bases: 5. The CDR3 DNA reads as TGTGCCAGCAGCCTAGCGGGAGGTCCTAATGAGCAGTTCTTC. This sequence encodes CASSLAGGPNEQFF.

The chain uses TRBV10-3 and TRBJ2-5; 8 positions match TRBD2. The V segment lost 11 bases and the J segment 9 bases; nucleotides outside the gene matches: 20. The CDR3 runs to 15 residues. CDR1 and CDR2 from the germline V gene are ENHRY and SYGVKD. CDR3 protein: CASRWGREAREAQYF. The CDR3 DNA follows: TGTGCCTCCCGATGGGGGCGGGAGGCGCGGGAGGCCCAGTACTTC.

The rearrangement joins TRBV28 to TRBJ2-7, with D uncertain. The CDR3 has 11 amino acids. The V gene's germline CDR1 is MDHEN and CDR2 SYDVKM. V dropped 3 bases and J dropped 4 bases, with 4 bases sitting between them. The CDR3: CASSFSYEQYF. The CDR3 DNA is TGTGCCAGCAGTTTTAGTTACGAGCAGTACTTC.

The chain recombines TRBV7-9 with TRBJ2-7; D remains ambiguous. The germline gives CDR1 SEHNR, CDR2 FQNEAQ (reference sequence). Trimming removed 6 bases from V and 1 base from J, with 13 bases in between. The CDR3 totals 14 residues. The CDR3 region is CASSQLGHSYEQYF. As DNA, the CDR3 is TGTGCCAGCAGTCAACTTGGGCATTCCTACGAGCAGTACTTC.

The sample holds a few counts of this clone. The V call is TRBV7-3, the J call TRBJ2-5; D gene unclear. Trimming cost V 2 bases and J 6 bases, with 10 bases left between them. Per the germline V gene, CDR1 is SGHTA and CDR2 is FQGTGA. This CDR3 spans 13 amino acids. CDR3 protein: CASSLESGKTQYF. CDR3 nucleotides: TGTGCCAGCAGCTTAGAGAGTGGGAAGACCCAGTACTTC.